This T cell receptor (beta chain) was identified in a study of blood T cell repertoires in COVID-19. This table comes from immunoSEQ multiplex PCR, and its TCRdb copy is limited to in-frame clones, with some not included. Here the sample spans fewer than 400,000 clones, 75% to 90% being singletons. This CDR3 comprises 15 residues. Germline CDR1 and CDR2: SGHRS and YFSETQ. Trimming at V came to 1 base and at J to 7 bases, leaving 6 bases not matched to a gene. Donors in Cohort 3 who had recovered were those with two negative PCRs, healthcare professional clearance, or resolution of their symptoms. The chain joins TRBV5-1 to TRBJ2-1; 9 bases map to TRBD1. Sample: PBMCs or T cells enriched from blood (not recorded which). The TCR originated in a man between 25 and 39 years old who had recovered from COVID-19. DNA of the CDR3: TGCGCCAGCAGCTTGTGGGGACAGGGCTCAAATGAGCAGTTCTTC. Translation: CASSLWGQGSNEQFF.